This T cell receptor (beta chain) originates from a study of response to subunit inactivated influenza vaccine. General study findings and limits: T cells newly recruited by each seasonal influenza vaccination are few, the authors suggested.

Trimming took 0 bases from V and 3 from J; bases not matched to a gene: 1. The germline V gene encodes CDR1 LGHNA and CDR2 YNFKEQ. This CDR3 spans 15 amino acids. A word on this clonotype: The antigen is unknown.

TCRdb analysed the RT-PCR reads with MiXCR anew, one entry per CDR3 protein. The data show over 750,000 distinct CDR3 sequences, with over 20% seen just once and 10% held by the top ten. The source was PBMCs from blood, collected more than 4 days after vaccination. This chain joins TRBV4-2 and TRBJ2-1, with 8 bases aligning to TRBD1. This receptor was obtained from a man in his forties or fifties who received an inactivated influenza vaccine. CDR3 DNA: TGTGCCAGCAGCCAAGAGGGGACAGGCTACAATGAGCAGTTCTTC. Translating gives CASSQEGTGYNEQFF.